Listed below are T cell receptor beta chains from one sample, sequenced in a study of Ad26.COV2.S vaccination and SARS-CoV-2 variants. Sequencing used immunoSEQ multiplex PCR; TCRdb keeps in-frame clones, though not all of them. The data contain 300,000 to 400,000 clones, around 84% of them seen just once; the ten biggest clones take up 1.5% to 2.5%. The input for sequencing was peripheral blood, taken in a trial of Ad26.COV2.S vaccine versus placebo. Source of these receptors: a person between 18 and 65 years old who received the Ad26.COV2.S COVID-19 vaccine or a placebo. Both conserved end residues are part of each CDR3.

>TRBJ1-3|TRBV18
CASSLPTGPSGNTIYF
>TRBJ2-5|TRBV11-2
CASSRDRGETQYF
>TRBJ1-6|TRBV4-1
CASSQGELQSPLHF
>TRBJ1-3|TRBV9
CASSVGRQLSGNTIYF
>TRBJ2-3|TRBV4-3
CASSQRLAGRTDTQYF
>TRBJ2-7|TRBV30
CAWSVRTSGGLSYEQYF
>TRBJ1-5|TRBV7-6
CASSSGEGARQPQHF
>TRBJ1-4|TRBV10-3
CAISGDSEKLFF
>TRBJ1-1|TRBV5-1
CASGQGGILDTEAFF
>TRBJ1-1|TRBV7-2
CASSLVQGGTEAFF